One and the same sample provided the 5 T cell receptor beta chains below, sequenced in a study of T cells in Graves' hyperthyroidism and ophthalmopathy. RNA transcripts were the template for amplifying TCR beta CDR3 regions. The study used the HTBI primer set for a first-round RT-PCR of the TCR CDR3. TCRdb processed the multiplex PCR reads anew with MiXCR; each CDR3 protein has one entry. Of hundreds of thousands of distinct CDR3 sequences detected, 24% appear once; the ten largest clones hold approximately 10%. Input material: blood. The receptor set was obtained from a woman aged 30 to 39 with Graves' ophthalmopathy.

This clonotype was observed many times. The J gene is TRBJ1-1, the V gene TRBV11-2; D remains ambiguous. CDR1 SGHAT and CDR2 FQNNGV come from the germline V gene. The CDR3 consists of 13 residues. The V end lost 0 bases, the J end lost 6 bases, and 8 bases lay between the germline ends. The CDR3, as DNA: TGTGCCAGCAGCTTAGAGGCAGGCGCTGAAGCTTTCTTT. Encoded protein: CASSLEAGAEAFF.

This chain joins TRBV10-3 and TRBJ1-1; D is unclear. Deletions cut 10 bases from V and 2 bases from J, with 20 bases between. Germline lookup yields CDR1 ENHRY and CDR2 SYGVKD. The CDR3 runs to 15 residues. The CDR3 DNA reads TGTGCCACCAAGCCCTGGGAGACCTTAAACACTGAAGCTTTCTTT. This codes for CATKPWETLNTEAFF.

This chain uses TRBV30 with TRBJ1-1, with TRBD1 as a possible D gene (5 bases). Germline lookup yields CDR1 GTSNPN and CDR2 SVGIG (reference sequence). This CDR3 is built from 12 residues. V lost 1 base and J 4 bases, leaving 7 bases between the germline ends. The CDR3 reads CAWSGGGTEAFF. CDR3 sequence (DNA): TGTGCCTGGAGTGGGGGGGGCACTGAAGCTTTCTTT.

The V gene is TRBV11-2, the J gene TRBJ1-1; D unclear. V was pared by 1 base and J by 7 bases, with 7 bases between. This CDR3 contains 12 residues. Germline V gives CDR1 SGHAT, CDR2 FQNNGV. CDR3: CASSLGVGEAFF. The CDR3 region has the DNA TGTGCCAGCAGCTTAGGGGTTGGTGAAGCTTTCTTT.

CDR3 amino acids: CSASRANTGELFF. The CDR3 coding sequence is TGCAGTGCTAGCAGGGCGAACACCGGGGAGCTGTTTTTT. The chain has TRBV20-1 and TRBJ2-2, with D perhaps matching TRBD1 (5 bases). This CDR3 spans 13 amino acids. Looked up from germline, CDR1 is DFQATT and CDR2 is SNEGSKA (reference sequence). Trimming took off 3 bases at V and 0 bases at J, with 5 bases between the two ends.